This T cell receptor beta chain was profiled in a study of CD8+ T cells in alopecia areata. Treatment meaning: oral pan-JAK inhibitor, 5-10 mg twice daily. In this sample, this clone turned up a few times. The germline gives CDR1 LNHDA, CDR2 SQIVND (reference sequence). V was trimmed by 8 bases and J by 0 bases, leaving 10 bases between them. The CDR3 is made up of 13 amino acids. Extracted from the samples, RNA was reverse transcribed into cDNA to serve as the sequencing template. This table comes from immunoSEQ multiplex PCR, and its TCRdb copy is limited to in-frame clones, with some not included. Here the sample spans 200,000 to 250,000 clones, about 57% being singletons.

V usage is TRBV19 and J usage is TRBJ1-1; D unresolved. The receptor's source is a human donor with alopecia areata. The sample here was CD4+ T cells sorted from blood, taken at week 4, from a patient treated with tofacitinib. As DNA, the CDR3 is TGTGCCAGTCGGACCAGATTGAACACTGAAGCTTTCTTT. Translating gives CASRTRLNTEAFF.